This TCR beta chain stems from a study of T cells in Graves' hyperthyroidism and ophthalmopathy. The germline V gene encodes CDR1 PRHDT and CDR2 FYEKMQ (reference sequence). The V and J ends lost 5 bases and 3 bases, in that order; junction bases with no gene match: 12. CDR3 length: 17 amino acids. Uncontrolled infections, other autoimmune diseases, pregnancy or lactation led to exclusion of patients. The diagnostic basis comprised clinical symptoms, serum thyroxine and TRAb, thyroid ultrasound and orbital computed tomography. TCR beta CDR3 regions were amplified from RNA. Carried out on the TCR CDR3, a first-round RT-PCR used the HTBI primer set. One entry per CDR3 protein, called by TCRdb with MiXCR from the multiplex PCR reads. Of more than 500,000 distinct CDR3 sequences listed, roughly 14% were seen once; the top ten hold around 4.1%. This clonotype was observed many times.

The rearrangement links TRBV13 to TRBJ2-2; TRBD2 matches at 7 bases. The specimen sequenced was blood. This TCR came from a woman aged 40 to 50 with Graves' ophthalmopathy. In DNA, the CDR3 is TGTGCCAGCAGCAGAGGCTGGGCGGGAGCACACACCGGGGAGCTGTTTTTT. This gives the protein CASSRGWAGAHTGELFF.